Listed below are T cell receptor beta chains from one sample, sequenced in a study of OX40 agonist ivuxolimab in advanced cancers. Sequencing was performed with immunoSEQ multiplex PCR; in TCRdb, only in-frame clones are kept and a portion is missing. The sample records fewer than 100,000 clones, approximately 82% being singletons. This sample comprised CD4+ or CD8+ T cells sorted from blood, obtained in a trial of the OX40 agonist ivuxolimab. The receptors shown here come from an adult with an advanced solid tumor such as melanoma, head and neck, liver or kidney cancer. Each CDR3 is given with its conserved first and last residue. The order of the fields is CDR3 protein, CDR3 DNA, clone size, D gene, J gene, V gene. A D gene is named only where the DNA matches it firmly. A row's size may be missing; if present it is once, few, many or a size class.

cdr3_aa: CASRREDYGYTF
cdr3_nt: TGTGCCAGCCGTCGGGAGGACTATGGCTACACCTTC
clone_size: NA
d_call: NA
j_call: TRBJ1-2
v_call: TRBV2

cdr3_aa: CSVVEYTDTQYF
cdr3_nt: TGCAGCGTTGTTGAGTACACAGATACGCAGTATTTT
clone_size: NA
d_call: NA
j_call: TRBJ2-3
v_call: TRBV29-1

cdr3_aa: CASSGTRENRELFF
cdr3_nt: TGTGCCAGCAGCGGGACTCGAGAGAACCGGGAGCTGTTTTTT
clone_size: NA
d_call: NA
j_call: TRBJ2-2
v_call: TRBV7-2

cdr3_aa: CAISAPPGTSGTNTGELFF
cdr3_nt: TGTGCCATCAGTGCCCCTCCCGGGACTAGCGGGACGAACACCGGGGAGCTGTTTTTT
clone_size: NA
d_call: TRBD2
j_call: TRBJ2-2
v_call: TRBV10-3

cdr3_aa: CASSLAGGDAGYTF
cdr3_nt: TGTGCCAGCAGCTTAGCGGGCGGGGACGCTGGCTACACCTTC
clone_size: NA
d_call: NA
j_call: TRBJ1-2
v_call: TRBV7-9

cdr3_aa: CASSDYTGGAGYTEAFF
cdr3_nt: TGTGCCAGCAGTGATTATACAGGGGGCGCAGGATACACTGAAGCTTTCTTT
clone_size: NA
d_call: TRBD1
j_call: TRBJ1-1
v_call: TRBV25-1

cdr3_aa: CASSSFTTGGGTDTQYF
cdr3_nt: TGTGCCAGCAGCTCCTTTACGACAGGGGGCGGCACAGATACGCAGTATTTT
clone_size: NA
d_call: TRBD1
j_call: TRBJ2-3
v_call: TRBV5-6

cdr3_aa: CASSLGGGGSNQPQHF
cdr3_nt: TGTGCCAGCAGTTTGGGGGGTGGCGGAAGCAATCAGCCCCAGCATTTT
clone_size: NA
d_call: NA
j_call: TRBJ1-5
v_call: TRBV28

cdr3_aa: CASSLGGRLIVYTF
cdr3_nt: TGTGCCAGCAGCTTGGGTGGCCGCTTGATTGTCTACACCTTC
clone_size: once
d_call: NA
j_call: TRBJ1-2
v_call: TRBV5-8

cdr3_aa: CASSHPPLGDRVATTNEKLFF
cdr3_nt: TGCGCCAGCAGCCATCCCCCCCTAGGGGACAGGGTTGCGACGACTAATGAAAAACTGTTTTTT
clone_size: NA
d_call: TRBD1
j_call: TRBJ1-4
v_call: TRBV4-1

cdr3_aa: CASSRVEETEKLFF
cdr3_nt: TGTGCCAGCAGCCGGGTGGAGGAAACCGAAAAACTGTTTTTT
clone_size: NA
d_call: NA
j_call: TRBJ1-4
v_call: TRBV7-9

cdr3_aa: CASSKEGVYSNQPQHF
cdr3_nt: TGTGCCAGCAGCAAAGAGGGGGTCTATAGCAATCAGCCCCAGCATTTT
clone_size: NA
d_call: NA
j_call: TRBJ1-5
v_call: TRBV21-1

cdr3_aa: CASSLDRQGDTEAFF
cdr3_nt: TGTGCCAGCAGCTTAGATCGTCAGGGGGACACTGAAGCTTTCTTT
clone_size: few
d_call: TRBD1
j_call: TRBJ1-1
v_call: TRBV7-9

cdr3_aa: CASSTRTGWDQPQHF
cdr3_nt: TGTGCCAGCAGTACGCGGACAGGGTGGGATCAGCCCCAGCATTTT
clone_size: NA
d_call: TRBD1
j_call: TRBJ1-5
v_call: TRBV6-5

cdr3_aa: CAISASSATEAFF
cdr3_nt: TGTGCCATCAGTGCGTCTAGTGCCACTGAAGCTTTCTTT
clone_size: NA
d_call: NA
j_call: TRBJ1-1
v_call: TRBV10-3

cdr3_aa: CASSLVLNTRGYTF
cdr3_nt: TGTGCCAGCAGCTTGGTCCTGAATACGCGGGGCTACACCTTC
clone_size: NA
d_call: NA
j_call: TRBJ1-2
v_call: TRBV5-4

cdr3_aa: CASSQEIRVRSTLNYGYTF
cdr3_nt: TGCGCCAGCAGCCAAGAAATCAGGGTAAGGTCTACCCTTAACTATGGCTACACCTTC
clone_size: NA
d_call: NA
j_call: TRBJ1-2
v_call: TRBV4-1

cdr3_aa: CASSITRDRVYEQFF
cdr3_nt: TGTGCCAGCAGCATTACCCGGGACAGGGTGTATGAGCAGTTCTTC
clone_size: NA
d_call: TRBD1
j_call: TRBJ2-1
v_call: TRBV7-2

cdr3_aa: CASSKQGARSTEAFF
cdr3_nt: TGTGCCAGCAGCAAACAGGGGGCGCGGTCCACTGAAGCTTTCTTT
clone_size: NA
d_call: TRBD1
j_call: TRBJ1-1
v_call: TRBV6-5

cdr3_aa: CASRFLPGSDTQYF
cdr3_nt: TGCGCCAGCCGCTTCCTTCCAGGGAGTGATACGCAGTATTTT
clone_size: NA
d_call: NA
j_call: TRBJ2-3
v_call: TRBV4-1

cdr3_aa: CASSYGAGTYNEQFF
cdr3_nt: TGTGCCAGCAGTTACGGGGCAGGAACCTACAATGAGCAGTTCTTC
clone_size: NA
d_call: NA
j_call: TRBJ2-1
v_call: TRBV6-5

cdr3_aa: CASSSNRDFYGYGYTF
cdr3_nt: TGTGCCAGCAGCTCAAACCGGGACTTTTACGGGTATGGCTACACCTTC
clone_size: NA
d_call: NA
j_call: TRBJ1-2
v_call: TRBV7-2

cdr3_aa: CASSLARAYNEQFF
cdr3_nt: TGTGCCAGCAGCTTAGCGCGGGCCTACAATGAGCAGTTCTTC
clone_size: NA
d_call: NA
j_call: TRBJ2-1
v_call: TRBV7-2

cdr3_aa: CAISPRGGRDHEQYF
cdr3_nt: TGTGCCATCAGTCCTAGGGGCGGGAGGGACCACGAGCAGTACTTC
clone_size: NA
d_call: TRBD2
j_call: TRBJ2-7
v_call: TRBV10-3

cdr3_aa: CASSFTPRGEQYF
cdr3_nt: TGTGCCAGCAGCTTTACCCCCCGGGGTGAGCAGTACTTC
clone_size: NA
d_call: NA
j_call: TRBJ2-7
v_call: TRBV7-8

cdr3_aa: CASSLTESSYNSPLHF
cdr3_nt: TGTGCCAGCAGTTTGACAGAGAGCTCCTATAATTCACCCCTCCACTTT
clone_size: NA
d_call: NA
j_call: TRBJ1-6
v_call: TRBV6-5

cdr3_aa: CASSLAGTDSSYNEQFF
cdr3_nt: TGTGCCAGCAGCTTAGCGGGGACAGACAGCTCCTACAATGAGCAGTTCTTC
clone_size: NA
d_call: TRBD1
j_call: TRBJ2-1
v_call: TRBV7-2

cdr3_aa: CASSLEQGNNQPQHF
cdr3_nt: TGTGCCAGCAGCTTAGAACAGGGGAACAATCAGCCCCAGCATTTT
clone_size: NA
d_call: TRBD1
j_call: TRBJ1-5
v_call: TRBV7-8

cdr3_aa: CASSQGGGSGNTIYF
cdr3_nt: TGTGCCAGCAGTCAAGGGGGAGGATCTGGAAACACCATATATTTT
clone_size: NA
d_call: NA
j_call: TRBJ1-3
v_call: TRBV28

cdr3_aa: CASSLDGKETQYF
cdr3_nt: TGTGCCAGCAGTTTGGACGGAAAAGAGACCCAGTACTTC
clone_size: NA
d_call: NA
j_call: TRBJ2-5
v_call: TRBV7-7

cdr3_aa: CASTVTGEGNTEAFF
cdr3_nt: TGTGCCAGTACTGTGACAGGGGAGGGAAACACTGAAGCTTTCTTT
clone_size: NA
d_call: TRBD1
j_call: TRBJ1-1
v_call: TRBV19

cdr3_aa: CATKGQGFTDTQYF
cdr3_nt: TGTGCCACCAAGGGACAGGGATTCACAGATACGCAGTATTTT
clone_size: NA
d_call: TRBD1
j_call: TRBJ2-3
v_call: TRBV28

cdr3_aa: CASSPPSTAGPEAFF
cdr3_nt: TGTGCCAGCTCACCACCGAGTACGGCAGGGCCTGAAGCTTTCTTT
clone_size: NA
d_call: NA
j_call: TRBJ1-1
v_call: TRBV18

cdr3_aa: CASSLGLAVDTQYF
cdr3_nt: TGTGCCAGCAGCTTGGGACTAGCGGTAGATACGCAGTATTTT
clone_size: NA
d_call: TRBD2
j_call: TRBJ2-3
v_call: TRBV7-2

cdr3_aa: CASSLRGGGYEQYF
cdr3_nt: TGTGCCAGCAGTCTGCGGGGGGGCGGGTACGAGCAGTACTTC
clone_size: NA
d_call: TRBD2
j_call: TRBJ2-7
v_call: TRBV6-5

cdr3_aa: CASSPSGRGYNSPLHF
cdr3_nt: TGTGCCAGCAGTCCGTCGGGCAGGGGCTATAATTCACCCCTCCACTTT
clone_size: NA
d_call: NA
j_call: TRBJ1-6
v_call: TRBV28

cdr3_aa: CASSWGSGDGYTF
cdr3_nt: TGTGCCAGCAGCTGGGGGTCAGGGGACGGCTACACCTTC
clone_size: NA
d_call: NA
j_call: TRBJ1-2
v_call: TRBV7-2

cdr3_aa: CASSESLASSTDTQYF
cdr3_nt: TGTGCCAGCAGTGAATCGCTAGCATCTAGCACAGATACGCAGTATTTT
clone_size: NA
d_call: NA
j_call: TRBJ2-3
v_call: TRBV6-1

cdr3_aa: CASSLRGQGDSEAFF
cdr3_nt: TGTGCCAGCAGCTTAAGGGGACAGGGGGATAGTGAAGCTTTCTTT
clone_size: once
d_call: TRBD1
j_call: TRBJ1-1
v_call: TRBV7-2

cdr3_aa: CASSSGGGLRETQYF
cdr3_nt: TGCGCCAGCAGCTCAGGGGGAGGGCTGCGAGAGACCCAGTACTTC
clone_size: NA
d_call: NA
j_call: TRBJ2-5
v_call: TRBV5-1

cdr3_aa: CASSLRQGDSGNTIYF
cdr3_nt: TGCGCCAGCAGCTTAAGACAGGGTGACTCTGGAAACACCATATATTTT
clone_size: NA
d_call: TRBD1
j_call: TRBJ1-3
v_call: TRBV5-1

cdr3_aa: CASSFDRGAGELFF
cdr3_nt: TGTGCCAGCAGCTTCGACCGGGGGGCCGGGGAGCTGTTTTTT
clone_size: NA
d_call: TRBD2
j_call: TRBJ2-2
v_call: TRBV7-9

cdr3_aa: CASSLSRGPEKLFF
cdr3_nt: TGCGCCAGCAGCTTGAGCAGGGGGCCCGAAAAACTGTTTTTT
clone_size: once
d_call: TRBD1
j_call: TRBJ1-4
v_call: TRBV5-1

cdr3_aa: CASSQDLTSGNNEQFF
cdr3_nt: TGTGCCAGCAGCCAAGATCTAACTAGCGGGAACAATGAGCAGTTCTTC
clone_size: NA
d_call: TRBD2
j_call: TRBJ2-1
v_call: TRBV4-2

cdr3_aa: CSARLAGPPYNEQFF
cdr3_nt: TGCAGCGCCCGGCTAGCGGGGCCTCCCTACAATGAGCAGTTCTTC
clone_size: NA
d_call: TRBD2
j_call: TRBJ2-1
v_call: TRBV29-1

cdr3_aa: CASMWDRSSGNTIYF
cdr3_nt: TGTGCCAGTATGTGGGACAGGTCGTCTGGAAACACCATATATTTT
clone_size: NA
d_call: TRBD1
j_call: TRBJ1-3
v_call: TRBV19

cdr3_aa: CASSLAGGNEQFF
cdr3_nt: TGTGCCAGCAGCTTAGCCGGGGGCAATGAGCAGTTCTTC
clone_size: few
d_call: NA
j_call: TRBJ2-1
v_call: TRBV7-9

cdr3_aa: CASSLVQGAGEKLFF
cdr3_nt: TGTGCCAGCAGTTTAGTGCAGGGGGCGGGTGAAAAACTGTTTTTT
clone_size: NA
d_call: TRBD1
j_call: TRBJ1-4
v_call: TRBV7-2

cdr3_aa: CASRAQGLANEKLFF
cdr3_nt: TGTGCCAGCAGAGCCCAGGGGTTGGCTAATGAAAAACTGTTTTTT
clone_size: NA
d_call: NA
j_call: TRBJ1-4
v_call: TRBV6-6

cdr3_aa: CAWSAPRTSGSNTQYF
cdr3_nt: TGTGCCTGGAGCGCACCCAGGACTAGCGGGAGCAATACGCAGTATTTT
clone_size: NA
d_call: TRBD2
j_call: TRBJ2-3
v_call: TRBV30

cdr3_aa: CAIRGNTEAFF
cdr3_nt: TGTGCCATTCGGGGGAACACTGAAGCTTTCTTT
clone_size: NA
d_call: NA
j_call: TRBJ1-1
v_call: TRBV10-3

cdr3_aa: CASSPQDGAYGYTF
cdr3_nt: TGTGCCAGCAGTCCCCAGGACGGCGCCTATGGCTACACCTTC
clone_size: NA
d_call: NA
j_call: TRBJ1-2
v_call: TRBV27

cdr3_aa: CASSGSRGYEQYF
cdr3_nt: TGTGCCAGCAGTGGTTCTCGCGGGTACGAGCAGTACTTC
clone_size: NA
d_call: NA
j_call: TRBJ2-7
v_call: TRBV2

cdr3_aa: CASSFTGTGARTQYF
cdr3_nt: TGTGCCAGCAGCTTCACCGGGACAGGGGCTCGTACGCAGTATTTT
clone_size: NA
d_call: TRBD1
j_call: TRBJ2-3
v_call: TRBV11-2

cdr3_aa: CASSPGTNDYGYTF
cdr3_nt: TGCGCCAGCAGCCCGGGTACAAACGACTATGGCTACACCTTC
clone_size: few
d_call: NA
j_call: TRBJ1-2
v_call: TRBV5-1

cdr3_aa: CASRSGTGFNTEAFF
cdr3_nt: TGCGCCAGCAGAAGTGGGACAGGCTTTAACACTGAAGCTTTCTTT
clone_size: NA
d_call: TRBD1
j_call: TRBJ1-1
v_call: TRBV5-1

cdr3_aa: CASSLGRVGELFF
cdr3_nt: TGTGCCAGCAGCTTAGGTCGGGTCGGGGAGCTGTTTTTT
clone_size: NA
d_call: NA
j_call: TRBJ2-2
v_call: TRBV11-2

cdr3_aa: CASSEQEGRDTGELFF
cdr3_nt: TGTGCCAGCAGTGAACAGGAGGGGAGGGACACCGGGGAGCTGTTTTTT
clone_size: few
d_call: TRBD2
j_call: TRBJ2-2
v_call: TRBV2

cdr3_aa: CASSLSRFGGHNSPLHF
cdr3_nt: TGTGCCAGCAGCTTGAGTAGGTTCGGGGGCCATAATTCACCCCTCCACTTT
clone_size: NA
d_call: NA
j_call: TRBJ1-6
v_call: TRBV5-6

cdr3_aa: CASSLRTEAFF
cdr3_nt: TGTGCCAGCAGCTTACGGACTGAAGCTTTCTTT
clone_size: NA
d_call: NA
j_call: TRBJ1-1
v_call: TRBV13